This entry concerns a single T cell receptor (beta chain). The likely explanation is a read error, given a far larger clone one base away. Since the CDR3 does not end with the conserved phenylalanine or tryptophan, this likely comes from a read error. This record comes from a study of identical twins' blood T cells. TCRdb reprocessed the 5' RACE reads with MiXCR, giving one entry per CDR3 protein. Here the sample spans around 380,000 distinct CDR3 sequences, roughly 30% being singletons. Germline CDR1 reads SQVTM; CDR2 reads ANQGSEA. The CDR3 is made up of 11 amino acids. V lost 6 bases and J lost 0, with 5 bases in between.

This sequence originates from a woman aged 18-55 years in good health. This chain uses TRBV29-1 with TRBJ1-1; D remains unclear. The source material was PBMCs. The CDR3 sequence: CSVELNTEAFC. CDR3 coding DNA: TGCAGCGTGGAGTTGAACACTGAAGCTTTCTGT.